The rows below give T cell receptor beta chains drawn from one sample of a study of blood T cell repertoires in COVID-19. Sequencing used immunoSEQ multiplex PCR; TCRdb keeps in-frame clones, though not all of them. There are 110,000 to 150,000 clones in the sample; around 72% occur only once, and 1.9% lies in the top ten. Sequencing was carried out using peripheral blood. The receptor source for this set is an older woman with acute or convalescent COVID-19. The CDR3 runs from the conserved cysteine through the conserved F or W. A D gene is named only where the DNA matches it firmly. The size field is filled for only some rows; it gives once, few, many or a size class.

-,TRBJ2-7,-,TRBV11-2,TGTGCCAGCAGCCGGGACTCCTCCTACGAGCAGTACTTC,CASSRDSSYEQYF
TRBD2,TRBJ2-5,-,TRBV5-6,TGTGCCAGCAGCTTAGTAGCGGGAGTAGGAGACGGAGAGACCCAGTACTTC,CASSLVAGVGDGETQYF
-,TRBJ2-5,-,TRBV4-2,TGTGCCAGCAGCCAAAACCAGATGGGGCTGTCAGAGACCCAGTACTTC,CASSQNQMGLSETQYF
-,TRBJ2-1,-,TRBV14,TGTGCCAGCAGCCTTCTCAATGAGCAGTTCTTC,CASSLLNEQFF
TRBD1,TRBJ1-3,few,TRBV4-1,TGCGCCAGCAGCCTCGGGACAGGGTCCGGAAACACCATATATTTT,CASSLGTGSGNTIYF
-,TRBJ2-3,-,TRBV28,TGTGCCAGCACCGGTAGCGGCGGAGCTTCAGATACGCAGTATTTT,CASTGSGGASDTQYF
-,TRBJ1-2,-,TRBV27,TGTGCCAGCAGCCTTACAGGGACCTATGGCTACACCTTC,CASSLTGTYGYTF
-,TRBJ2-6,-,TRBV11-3,TGTGCCAGCAGCTTAGCCCGTAGCTCTGGGGCCAACGTCCTGACTTTC,CASSLARSSGANVLTF
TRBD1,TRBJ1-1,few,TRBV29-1,TGCAGCGTCGAAAGGACAGGGGTCACTGAAGCTTTCTTT,CSVERTGVTEAFF
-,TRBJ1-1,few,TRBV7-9,TGTGCCAGCAGCAGGGAGACAGGCCCGAACACTGAAGCTTTCTTT,CASSRETGPNTEAFF
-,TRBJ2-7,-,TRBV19,TGTGCCAGTAGTATTGGAGGCGAGCAGTACTTC,CASSIGGEQYF
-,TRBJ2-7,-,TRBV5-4,TGTGCCAGCAGCTTGACAGGGACCTACGAGCAGTACTTC,CASSLTGTYEQYF
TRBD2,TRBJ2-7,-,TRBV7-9,TGTGCCAGCACCCCGCGGGGGGAGAAAATCCACGAGCAGTACTTC,CASTPRGEKIHEQYF
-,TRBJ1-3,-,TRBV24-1,TGTGCCACCAGTGGCGGTTCAGGGATCTCTGGAAACACCATATATTTT,CATSGGSGISGNTIYF
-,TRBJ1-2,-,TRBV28,TGTGCCAGCAGCCCCTTAGGGGTTGGCTACACCTTC,CASSPLGVGYTF
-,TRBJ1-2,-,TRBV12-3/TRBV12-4,TGTGCCAGCAGCCCCCCCGGGAACTATGGCTACACCTTC,CASSPPGNYGYTF
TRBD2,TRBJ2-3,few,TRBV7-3,TGTGCCAGCAGCCCGTTAGCGGGAGAGAGGGGTACGCAGTATTTT,CASSPLAGERGTQYF